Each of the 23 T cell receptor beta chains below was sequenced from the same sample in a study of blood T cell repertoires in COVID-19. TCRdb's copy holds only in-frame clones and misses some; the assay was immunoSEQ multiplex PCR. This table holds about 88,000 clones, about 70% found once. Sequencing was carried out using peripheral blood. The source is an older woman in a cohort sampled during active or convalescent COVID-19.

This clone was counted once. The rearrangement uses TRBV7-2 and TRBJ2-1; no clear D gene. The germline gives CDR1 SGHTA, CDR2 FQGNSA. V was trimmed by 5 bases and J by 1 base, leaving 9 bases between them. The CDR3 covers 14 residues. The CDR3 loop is CASSPERSYNEQFF. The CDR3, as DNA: TGTGCCAGCAGCCCCGAGCGATCCTACAATGAGCAGTTCTTC.

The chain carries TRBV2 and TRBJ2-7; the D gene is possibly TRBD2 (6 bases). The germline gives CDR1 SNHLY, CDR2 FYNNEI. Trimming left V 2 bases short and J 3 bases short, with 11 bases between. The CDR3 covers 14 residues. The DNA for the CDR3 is TGTGCCAGCAGTGAACGAGCGGGCGTCTACGAGCAGTACTTC. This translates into CASSERAGVYEQYF.

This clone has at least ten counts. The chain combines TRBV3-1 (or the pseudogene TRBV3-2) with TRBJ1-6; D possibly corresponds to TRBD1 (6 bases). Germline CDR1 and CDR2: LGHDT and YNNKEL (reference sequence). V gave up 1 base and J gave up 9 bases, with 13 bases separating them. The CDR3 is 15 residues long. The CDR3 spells CASSQGFGTTSPLHF. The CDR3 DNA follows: TGTGCCAGCAGCCAAGGGTTCGGGACAACTTCACCCCTCCACTTT.

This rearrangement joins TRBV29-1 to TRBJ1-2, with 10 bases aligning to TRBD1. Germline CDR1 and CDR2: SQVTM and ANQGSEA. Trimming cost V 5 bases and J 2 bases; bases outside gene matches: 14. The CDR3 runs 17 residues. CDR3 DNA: TGCAGCGTTAGGGGGCCGACCGGGACAGGGGAAAACTATGGCTACACCTTC. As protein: CSVRGPTGTGENYGYTF.

The CDR3 bases are TGTGCCTGGAGTGGTCCGACAGGGTCAAGCAATCAGCCCCAGCATTTT. Translating gives CAWSGPTGSSNQPQHF. This chain links TRBV30 with TRBJ1-5; 7 nucleotides line up with TRBD1. Germline V lookup: CDR1 GTSNPN, CDR2 SVGIG (reference sequence). The length of the CDR3 is 16 residues. J lost 1 base, V lost 1 base, and 7 bases had no gene match.

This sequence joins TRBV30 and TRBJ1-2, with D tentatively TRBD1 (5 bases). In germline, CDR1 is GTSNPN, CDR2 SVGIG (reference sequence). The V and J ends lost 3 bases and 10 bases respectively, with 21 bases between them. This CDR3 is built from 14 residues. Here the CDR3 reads CAWSTNWDSQDYTF. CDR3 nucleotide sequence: TGTGCCTGGAGCACTAATTGGGACTCTCAGGACTACACCTTC.

CDR3 sequence reads: CASSLLGTDTQYF. Written as DNA, the CDR3 is TGTGCCAGCAGCCTTCTAGGCACAGATACGCAGTATTTT. V usage is TRBV7-2 and J usage is TRBJ2-3; D remains unclear. This CDR3 has 13 residues. Per the germline V gene, CDR1 is SGHTA and CDR2 is FQGNSA. V was pared by 5 bases and J by 1 base, with 7 bases between.

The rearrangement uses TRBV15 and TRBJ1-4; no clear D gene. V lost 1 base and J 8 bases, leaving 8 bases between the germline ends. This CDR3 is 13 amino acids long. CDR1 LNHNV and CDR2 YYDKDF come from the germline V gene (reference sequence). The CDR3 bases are TGTGCCACCAGCAGAGCCGCGCGGGAAAAACTGTTTTTT. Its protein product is CATSRAAREKLFF.

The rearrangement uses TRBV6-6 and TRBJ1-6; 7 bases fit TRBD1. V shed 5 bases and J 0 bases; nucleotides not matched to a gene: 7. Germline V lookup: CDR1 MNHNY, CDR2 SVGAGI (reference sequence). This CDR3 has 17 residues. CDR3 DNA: TGTGCCAGCAGTCCGACAGGGTCCAGCTCCTATAATTCACCCCTCCACTTT. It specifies CASSPTGSSSYNSPLHF.

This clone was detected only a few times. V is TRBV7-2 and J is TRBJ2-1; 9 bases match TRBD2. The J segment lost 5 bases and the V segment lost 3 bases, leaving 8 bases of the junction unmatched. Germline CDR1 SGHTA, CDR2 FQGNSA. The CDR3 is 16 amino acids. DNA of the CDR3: TGTGCCAGCAGCTTGAGGTGGCGGGGGGGCGACAATGAGCAGTTCTTC. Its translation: CASSLRWRGGDNEQFF.

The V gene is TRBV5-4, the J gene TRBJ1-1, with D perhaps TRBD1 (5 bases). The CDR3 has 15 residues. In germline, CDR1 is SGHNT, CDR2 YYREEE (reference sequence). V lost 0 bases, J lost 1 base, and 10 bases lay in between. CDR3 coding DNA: TGTGCCAGCAGCTTGGATGGCAGGGCGAACACTGAAGCTTTCTTT. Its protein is CASSLDGRANTEAFF.

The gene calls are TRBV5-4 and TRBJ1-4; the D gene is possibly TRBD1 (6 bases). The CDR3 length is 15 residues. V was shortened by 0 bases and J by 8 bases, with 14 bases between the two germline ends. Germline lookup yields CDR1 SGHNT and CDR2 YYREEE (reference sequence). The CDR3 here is CASSLDGTSREKLFF. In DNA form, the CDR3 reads TGTGCCAGCAGCTTGGACGGGACATCGAGGGAAAAACTGTTTTTT.

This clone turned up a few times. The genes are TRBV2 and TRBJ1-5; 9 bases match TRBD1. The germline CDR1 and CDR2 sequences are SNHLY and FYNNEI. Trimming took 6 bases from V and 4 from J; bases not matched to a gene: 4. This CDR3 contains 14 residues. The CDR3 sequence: CASRGQGGNQPQHF. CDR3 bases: TGTGCCAGCAGGGGACAGGGAGGTAATCAGCCCCAGCATTTT.

The CDR3 DNA sequence: TGCGCCAGCAGCCAAGATAGGGGCCCGACGGGCTACACCTTC. Translated, it gives CASSQDRGPTGYTF. This chain uses TRBV4-3 with TRBJ1-2; D might be TRBD1 (5 bases). From germline, CDR1 is LGHNA and CDR2 YSLEER. The CDR3 is made up of 14 amino acids. The V end lost 0 bases, the J end lost 8 bases, and 13 bases lay between the germline ends.

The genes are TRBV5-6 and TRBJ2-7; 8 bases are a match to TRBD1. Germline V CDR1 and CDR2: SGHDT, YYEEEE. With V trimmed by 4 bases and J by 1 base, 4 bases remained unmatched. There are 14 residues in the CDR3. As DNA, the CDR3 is TGTGCCAGCAGCAAGACAGGGGCGTCCTACGAGCAGTACTTC. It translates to CASSKTGASYEQYF.

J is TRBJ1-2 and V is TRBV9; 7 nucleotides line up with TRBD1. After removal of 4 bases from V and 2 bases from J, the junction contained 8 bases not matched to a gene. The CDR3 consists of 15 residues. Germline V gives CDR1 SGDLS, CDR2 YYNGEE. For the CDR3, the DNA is TGTGCCAGCAGCCCACAGGGGCTCGGGAACTATGGCTACACCTTC. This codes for CASSPQGLGNYGYTF.

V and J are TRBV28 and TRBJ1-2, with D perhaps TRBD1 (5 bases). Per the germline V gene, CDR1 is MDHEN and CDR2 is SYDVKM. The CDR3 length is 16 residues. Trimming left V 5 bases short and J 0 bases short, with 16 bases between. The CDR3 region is CASSAGRWDANYGYTF. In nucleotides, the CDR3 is TGTGCCAGCAGTGCGGGACGGTGGGATGCTAACTATGGCTACACCTTC.

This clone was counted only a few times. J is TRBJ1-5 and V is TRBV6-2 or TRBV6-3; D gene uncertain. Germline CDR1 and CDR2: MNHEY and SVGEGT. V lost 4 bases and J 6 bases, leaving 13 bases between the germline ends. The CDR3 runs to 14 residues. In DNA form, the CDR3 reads TGTGCCAGCAGTTGGGGTGGGGAGGCTCAGCCCCAGCATTTT. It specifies CASSWGGEAQPQHF.

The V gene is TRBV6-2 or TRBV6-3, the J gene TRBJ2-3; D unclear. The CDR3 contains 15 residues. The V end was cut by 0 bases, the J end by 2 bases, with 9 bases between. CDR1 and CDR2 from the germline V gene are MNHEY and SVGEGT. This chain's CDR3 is CASSYSNQNTDTQYF. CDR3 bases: TGTGCCAGCAGTTACTCGAATCAGAACACAGATACGCAGTATTTT.

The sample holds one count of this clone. CDR3 bases: TGTGCCAGCAGTGAAGGTTTACGGACCGGGGAGCTGTTTTTT. Its translation is CASSEGLRTGELFF. The V gene is TRBV25-1, the J gene TRBJ2-2; D is ambiguous. The V end lost 2 bases, the J end lost 5 bases, and 9 bases lay between the germline ends. Germline assignment: CDR1 MGHDK and CDR2 SYGVNS. The CDR3 extends over 14 amino acids.

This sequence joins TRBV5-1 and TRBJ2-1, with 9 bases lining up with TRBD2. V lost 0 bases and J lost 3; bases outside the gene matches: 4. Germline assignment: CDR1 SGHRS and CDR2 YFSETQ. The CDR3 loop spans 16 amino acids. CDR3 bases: TGCGCCAGCAGCTTGGCCGGAGCGGGGGGCTACAATGAGCAGTTCTTC. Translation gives CASSLAGAGGYNEQFF.

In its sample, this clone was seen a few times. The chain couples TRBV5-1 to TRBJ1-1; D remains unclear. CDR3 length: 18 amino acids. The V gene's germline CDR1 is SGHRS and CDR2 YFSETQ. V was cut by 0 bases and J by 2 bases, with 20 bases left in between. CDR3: CASSLGLGVWSINTEAFF. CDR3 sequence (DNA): TGCGCCAGCAGCTTGGGTCTGGGAGTTTGGTCCATCAACACTGAAGCTTTCTTT.

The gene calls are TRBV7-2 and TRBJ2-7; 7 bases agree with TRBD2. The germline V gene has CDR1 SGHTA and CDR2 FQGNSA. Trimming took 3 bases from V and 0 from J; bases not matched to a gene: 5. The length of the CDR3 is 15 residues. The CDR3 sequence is CASSFAGEASYEQYF. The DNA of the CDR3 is TGTGCCAGCAGCTTTGCGGGGGAGGCCTCCTACGAGCAGTACTTC. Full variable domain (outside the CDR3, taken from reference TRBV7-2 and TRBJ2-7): GAGVSQSPSNKVTEKGKDVELRCDPISGHTALYWYRQSLGQGLEFLIYFQGNSAPDKSGLPSDRFSAERTGGSVSTLTIQRTQQEDSAVYLCASSFAGEASYEQYFGPGTRLTVT.